The next 25 T cell receptor beta chains were all read from a single sample in a study of response to subunit inactivated influenza vaccine. TCRdb reprocessed the RT-PCR reads via MiXCR and lists one record per CDR3 protein. The sample has about 540,000 distinct CDR3 sequences, around 21% seen once; the top ten hold about 3%. Separately, the same data were catalogued under a study of T cells expressing NK-cell markers. That source notes: 5'RACE template switching built TCR beta cDNA with unique molecular identifiers.

This specimen was CD4+ T cells sorted from PBMCs, taken 11 to 12 days after vaccination. The receptors stem from a man in his forties or fifties who received an inactivated influenza vaccine.

Written as DNA, the CDR3 is TGTGCCAGCAGTTCAACCGGGACGTATAACACCGGGGAGCTGTTTTTT. This sequence encodes CASSSTGTYNTGELFF. The chain recombines TRBV12-3 or TRBV12-4 with TRBJ2-2, with D tentatively TRBD1 or TRBD2 (5 bases each). The CDR3 spans 16 residues. The V end was cut by 4 bases, the J end by 2 bases, with 14 bases between.

The J gene is TRBJ2-1, the V gene TRBV7-2; 7 bases align to TRBD1. CDR1 and CDR2 (germline): SGHTA, FQGNSA. J gave up 0 bases and V 3 bases, and 2 bases lay outside the gene matches. The CDR3 has 15 amino acids. CDR3 amino acids: CASSLTGHSYNEQFF. CDR3 nucleotide sequence: TGTGCCAGCAGCTTGACAGGGCACTCCTACAATGAGCAGTTCTTC. Variable domain in full (rest from reference TRBV7-2 and TRBJ2-1): GAGVSQSPSNKVTEKGKDVELRCDPISGHTALYWYRQSLGQGLEFLIYFQGNSAPDKSGLPSDRFSAERTGGSVSTLTIQRTQQEDSAVYLCASSLTGHSYNEQFFGPGTRLTVL.

This clonotype was detected only a few times. This chain uses TRBV6-6 with TRBJ2-1; D unresolved. CDR1 is MNHNY, CDR2 SVGAGI, per germline (reference sequence). V was trimmed by 6 bases and J by 2 bases, leaving 8 bases between them. The CDR3 runs to 13 residues. The CDR3 is CASRATAYNEQFF. The CDR3 DNA reads TGTGCCAGCAGGGCGACGGCCTACAATGAGCAGTTCTTC.

This clonotype was seen ten or more times. This chain uses TRBV12-3 or TRBV12-4 with TRBJ1-2; tentatively, D is TRBD1 (6 bases). The CDR3 loop spans 14 amino acids. V lost 11 bases to trimming and J lost 6 bases, with 22 bases between them. CDR3 in DNA: TGTGCCCAATCATCCGTACAGGGCGCGGATGGCTACACCTTC. Translation: CAQSSVQGADGYTF.

The table lists this clonotype with a few counts. This rearrangement joins TRBV12-3 or TRBV12-4 to TRBJ2-1, with D perhaps matching TRBD2 (6 bases). V dropped 4 bases and J dropped 8 bases, with 15 bases sitting between them. There are 14 residues in the CDR3. This chain's CDR3 is CASSSAGPGYEQFF. The CDR3 bases are TGTGCCAGCAGTTCGGCGGGACCCGGCTATGAGCAGTTCTTC.

This clonotype occurred a few times. The chain links TRBV13 to TRBJ2-7; 7 bases match TRBD2. Germline CDR1 and CDR2: PRHDT and FYEKMQ (reference sequence). Unmatched junction bases numbered 9, after V lost 3 bases and J lost 1 base. This CDR3 contains 16 residues. The CDR3 reads CASSLRLAGQSYEQYF. The CDR3 DNA follows: TGTGCCAGCAGCTTGCGATTAGCGGGCCAATCCTACGAGCAGTACTTC.

This rearrangement joins TRBV20-1 to TRBJ2-5, with no clear D. CDR1 DFQATT and CDR2 SNEGSKA come from the germline V gene (reference sequence). Deletions cut 3 bases from V and 2 bases from J, with 13 bases between. The CDR3 extends over 14 amino acids. The CDR3 DNA sequence: TGCAGTGCTAGGGGGTGGCAGGTACAAGAGACCCAGTACTTC. It translates to CSARGWQVQETQYF.

This clonotype has a handful of counts. The chain is built from TRBV5-6 and TRBJ1-6, with unresolved D. Trimming pared 1 base from V and 9 bases from J, leaving 5 bases between. CDR1 and CDR2 (germline): SGHDT, YYEEEE. This CDR3 contains 12 residues. In DNA, the CDR3 is TGTGCCAGCAGCTTGACGCGTTCACCCCTCCACTTT. Translated, it gives CASSLTRSPLHF.

The chain recombines TRBV12-3 or TRBV12-4 with TRBJ2-1, with 12 bases matching TRBD2. J gave up 16 bases and V 5 bases, and 6 bases lay outside the gene matches. The CDR3 totals 12 residues. CDR3 nucleotide sequence: TGTGCCAGCAGTAACCTAGCGGGAGGGCCCTTCTTC. Translation: CASSNLAGGPFF.

This clonotype was recorded many times. This sequence joins TRBV2 and TRBJ2-2, with unresolved D. Germline CDR1 reads SNHLY; CDR2 reads FYNNEI. This CDR3 is 12 amino acids long. The ends were cut back, 8 bases at V and 4 bases at J, with 8 bases in the middle. The CDR3 loop reads CASRAFTGELFF. Written as DNA, the CDR3 is TGTGCCAGCCGGGCCTTCACCGGGGAGCTGTTTTTT.

The chain employs TRBV29-1 and TRBJ1-1; D may be TRBD1 (5 bases). V shed 7 bases and J shed 0 bases, with 9 bases lying between them. CDR1 and CDR2 from the germline V gene are SQVTM and ANQGSEA. The CDR3 consists of 12 residues. The CDR3 nucleotides read TGCAGCGCTAACAGGATGAACACTGAAGCTTTCTTT. Its protein is CSANRMNTEAFF.

This clonotype was detected ten times or more. The genes are TRBV20-1 and TRBJ2-1, with 9 bases identical to TRBD1. Germline V gene sequence: CDR1 DFQATT, CDR2 SNEGSKA (reference sequence). The CDR3 covers 14 residues. With 1 base clipped from V and 15 bases from J, the junction kept 13 bases outside the gene matches. The chain's CDR3 is CSARGGAGTGNWFF. The CDR3 bases are TGCAGTGCTAGAGGGGGGGCGGGGACAGGGAATTGGTTCTTC.

V usage is TRBV24-1 and J usage is TRBJ2-3; TRBD1 or TRBD2 may be the D gene (6 bases each). CDR3 length equals 19 residues. Trimming stripped 2 bases from V and 5 bases from J, with 25 bases between. Germline values: CDR1 KGHDR, CDR2 SFDVKD. For the CDR3, the DNA is TGTGCCACCAGTGATTCGTCGTGGAGTAGGGGGGATCGAGGAGATACGCAGTATTTT. Translated, it gives CATSDSSWSRGDRGDTQYF.

This clonotype showed up many times. This chain uses TRBV10-3 with TRBJ2-3; D is uncertain. Trimming took 6 bases from V and 4 from J, leaving 8 bases between them. Germline loops: CDR1 ENHRY, CDR2 SYGVKD. The length of the CDR3 is 12 residues. The CDR3: CAISSTPDTQYF. The CDR3 nucleotides are TGTGCCATCAGCTCTACCCCAGATACGCAGTATTTT.

This clonotype was detected a few times. The rearrangement joins TRBV10-3 to TRBJ2-3; no clear D. This CDR3 comprises 13 residues. Germline lookup yields CDR1 ENHRY and CDR2 SYGVKD. Trimming left V 2 bases short and J 4 bases short, with 7 bases between. The DNA of the CDR3 is TGTGCCATCAGTGAGGTGATTTCAGATACGCAGTATTTT. Its translation is CAISEVISDTQYF.

This rearrangement joins TRBV12-3 or TRBV12-4 to TRBJ2-1; D gene unclear. The CDR3 contains 13 residues. The V gene lost 1 base and the J gene lost 12 bases, with 13 bases spanning the gap. CDR3 loop: CASSLDQAGGQFF. The DNA for the CDR3 is TGTGCCAGCAGTTTAGACCAAGCAGGCGGGCAGTTCTTC.

CDR3 coding DNA: TGTGCCAGCCTAAGTGAAAAACTGTTTTTT. Translating it yields CASLSEKLFF. This rearrangement joins TRBV21-1 to TRBJ1-4. TRBV21-1 is a documented pseudogene. CDR3 length equals 10 residues.

This clonotype has only a few counts. V and J are TRBV28 and TRBJ2-7; 11 bases map to TRBD2. Unmatched junction bases numbered 5, after V lost 9 bases and J lost 1 base. Germline CDR1 reads MDHEN; CDR2 reads SYDVKM. CDR3 length: 14 residues. The CDR3 spells CASIAGGPSYEQYF. The CDR3 DNA reads as TGTGCCAGTATAGCGGGAGGGCCGTCCTACGAGCAGTACTTC. Together with reference TRBV28 and TRBJ2-7, the CDR3 gives the full variable domain: DVKVTQSSRYLVKRTGEKVFLECVQDMDHENMFWYRQDPGLGLRLIYFSYDVKMKEKGDIPEGYSVSREKKERFSLILESASTNQTSMYLCASIAGGPSYEQYFGPGTRLTVT.

This clonotype has more than one count but fewer than ten. V gene TRBV6-1 combines with J gene TRBJ2-1; perhaps TRBD1 as D (5 bases). The CDR3 spans 16 residues. V lost 6 bases, J lost 2 bases, and 17 bases lay in between. Germline values: CDR1 MNHNS, CDR2 SASEGT. This chain's CDR3 is CASRAYQGNPYNEQFF. Written as DNA, the CDR3 is TGTGCCAGCAGGGCCTATCAGGGTAACCCCTACAATGAGCAGTTCTTC.

This rearrangement joins TRBV7-2 to TRBJ1-1; D uncertain. Germline V CDR1 and CDR2: SGHTA, FQGNSA. Trimming took off 5 bases at V and 6 bases at J, with 16 bases between the two ends. The CDR3 runs 14 residues. The CDR3 bases are TGTGCCAGCAGCCCCTCCCGAGCCCGGTCTGAAGCTTTCTTT. As protein: CASSPSRARSEAFF.

The J gene is TRBJ1-6, the V gene TRBV3-1; tentative D call: TRBD1 (5 bases). Trimming left V 2 bases short and J 4 bases short, with 12 bases between. Per the germline V gene, CDR1 is LGHDT and CDR2 is YNNKEL (reference sequence). The CDR3 extends over 16 amino acids. CDR3 sequence: CASSQRRDLYNSPLHF. The DNA for the CDR3 is TGTGCCAGCAGCCAACGGAGGGACCTATATAATTCACCCCTCCACTTT.

V and J are TRBV11-1 and TRBJ2-3; 13 nucleotides align to TRBD2. The J segment lost 2 bases and the V segment lost 7 bases, leaving 12 bases of the junction unmatched. The CDR3 has 18 residues. The germline V gene has CDR1 SGHAT and CDR2 FQDESV (reference sequence). CDR3 coding DNA: TGTGCCAGCACCGTACGCACCGGGACTAGCGGGGACACAGATACGCAGTATTTT. Translation gives CASTVRTGTSGDTDTQYF.

This clonotype was recorded a few times. The gene calls are TRBV4-2 and TRBJ2-7; 7 positions match TRBD1. CDR3 size: 16 residues. Unmatched junction bases numbered 12, after V lost 0 bases and J lost 7 bases. Germline V gives CDR1 LGHNA, CDR2 YNFKEQ. The CDR3 sequence: CASSQEYLDRVGEQYF. The CDR3 region has the DNA TGTGCCAGCAGCCAAGAATATTTAGACAGGGTTGGGGAGCAGTACTTC.

This clonotype turned up a few times. The gene calls are TRBV5-6 and TRBJ2-1; D remains ambiguous. The CDR3 contains 15 residues. The germline V gene encodes CDR1 SGHDT and CDR2 YYEEEE. The V and J ends lost 1 base and 0 bases respectively, with 8 bases between them. The CDR3 sequence is CASSLRWHSYNEQFF. The CDR3 DNA is TGTGCCAGCAGCTTGCGATGGCACTCCTACAATGAGCAGTTCTTC. Together with reference TRBV5-6 and TRBJ2-1, the CDR3 gives the full variable domain: DAGVTQSPTHLIKTRGQQVTLRCSPKSGHDTVSWYQQALGQGPQFIFQYYEEEERQRGNFPDRFSGHQFPNYSSELNVNALLLGDSALYLCASSLRWHSYNEQFFGPGTRLTVL.

This clonotype was observed a handful of times. The chain employs TRBV4-3 and TRBJ1-1; D is unclear. This CDR3 is built from 13 residues. V lost 0 bases and J lost 7, with 9 bases in between. Germline CDR1 LGHNA, CDR2 YSLEER. The DNA of the CDR3 is TGCGCCAGCAGCCAAGAAGTATACGGTGAAGCTTTCTTT. It specifies CASSQEVYGEAFF.